This T cell receptor (beta chain) was found in a study of graft-versus-host responses after intestinal transplantation. The study's findings and limits: Some GvH clones appeared in ileal mucosa or blood before recipient bone marrow.

About this clone itself: As yet, its antigen is unknown.

This table comes from immunoSEQ multiplex PCR, and its TCRdb copy is limited to in-frame clones, with some not included. The table shows fewer than 120,000 clones, with just over 90% occurring only once. The CDR3 totals 17 residues. Germline V gene lookup returns CDR1 WNHNN and CDR2 SYGVQD (reference sequence). Trimming shortened V by 3 bases and J by 4 bases, and 19 bases separated the two germline ends. The chain carries TRBV10-1 and TRBJ2-1; TRBD2 is a possible D gene (6 bases). The sample consisted of unstimulated CD8+ T cells sorted from spleen or lymph node cells, taken before intestinal transplant. The origin of this receptor is a human donor who received an intestinal transplant. This CDR3 is CASSDPRRGLPYNEQFF. The CDR3 DNA reads as TGCGCCAGCAGTGACCCACGGCGGGGACTCCCTTACAATGAGCAGTTCTTC.